The clone carrying this TCR beta chain came up once. Its antigen is not identified. This sample was included in a study of shared clonotypes between healthy human individuals. General observations from the study: An expected dependence of interdonor clonotype sharing on sequencing depth was noted. Naive CD4 clonotype sharing across four donors was approximately 5.2%.

As defined, naive CD8 cells were CD45RO-negative and positively selected for CCR7, with terminally differentiated effector memory CD45RA+ cells excluded. This CDR3 region has 13 residues. The V end lost 6 bases, the J end lost 4 bases, and 12 bases lay between the germline ends. Germline V CDR1 and CDR2: SGHVS, FQNEAQ. The table came from immunoSEQ multiplex PCR; TCRdb's copy has only in-frame clones and leaves some out. The repertoire holds more than 2 million clones, approximately 94% seen once, with 0.85% to 1.2% in the top ten. The specimen sequenced was naive CD8+ T cells sorted from blood. The rearrangement joins TRBV7-8 to TRBJ1-1; no definite D call. The receptor's source is a man between 18 and 35 years old in good health. This CDR3 is CASSRLEATEAFF. The CDR3 nucleotides read TGTGCCAGCAGTAGGCTTGAGGCCACTGAAGCTTTCTTT.